This TCR beta chain is drawn from a study of tumor-infiltrating lymphocytes in primary liver carcinoma. Turning to the study itself: The patients comprised men and women between the ages of 30 and 69 years. Overall study results and limits: Tumors and blood were compared for top-250-clone fraction, and tumors had the significantly higher value (p = 0.039). Only about 8-24% of top clones spanned all five tumor regions.

For each extraction, RNA and DNA were obtained together from 20-30 mg of unsorted bulk tissue. Samples came from superior, inferior, lateral poles and tumor centre. Comment on this clonotype: The antigen remains unidentified.

Production of TCR beta cDNA used around 500 ng total RNA together with a constant-region primer. Sequencing libraries for TCR beta derived from three nested multiplex PCR rounds that used slightly modified ARM-PCR. Rounds one and two of PCR, each of 10 to 11 cycles, were primed with TRBV1-TRBV30 forward primers and a C-beta reverse primer. Each CDR3 protein is one row after TCRdb ran MiXCR on the multiplex PCR reads. The sample has 150,000 to 200,000 distinct CDR3 sequences, around four fifths seen once. CDR3 length equals 17 residues. Looked up from germline, CDR1 is MNHEY and CDR2 is SVGAGI. J gave up 4 bases and V 7 bases, and 15 bases lay outside the gene matches.

The specimen was tumor tissue from primary liver carcinoma. This clonotype was obtained from a man between 40 and 49 years old with primary liver carcinoma and hepatitis B virus infection. The V call is TRBV6-5, the J call TRBJ1-2, with 10 bases fitting TRBD1. CDR3 sequence reads: CASKGGQGDLFGYGYTF. In DNA, the CDR3 is TGTGCCAGCAAGGGTGGACAGGGGGATCTATTCGGCTATGGCTACACCTTC.